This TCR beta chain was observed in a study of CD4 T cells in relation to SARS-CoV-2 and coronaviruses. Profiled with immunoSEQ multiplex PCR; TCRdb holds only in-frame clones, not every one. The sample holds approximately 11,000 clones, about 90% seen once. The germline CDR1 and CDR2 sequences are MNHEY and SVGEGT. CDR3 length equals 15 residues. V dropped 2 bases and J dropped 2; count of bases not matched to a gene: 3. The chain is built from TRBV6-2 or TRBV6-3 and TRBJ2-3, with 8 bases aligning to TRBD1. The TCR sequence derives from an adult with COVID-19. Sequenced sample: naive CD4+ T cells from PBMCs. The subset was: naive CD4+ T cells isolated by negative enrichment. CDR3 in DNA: TGTGCCAGCAGTTACGCGACAGGGGCCACAGATACGCAGTATTTT. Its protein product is CASSYATGATDTQYF.